The TCR beta chain under discussion was sequenced for a study of shared clonotypes between healthy human individuals. Using immunoSEQ multiplex PCR, the repertoire was profiled, and TCRdb retains in-frame clones only, with some absent. The sample holds 700,000 or so clones, about three quarters seen once. This CDR3 is 12 amino acids long. Between the trimmed V and J ends, which lost 2 bases and 8 bases, there was a span of 10 bases. CDR1 and CDR2 (germline): SGHRS, YFSETQ. The sample comprised memory CD4+ T cells sorted from blood. Noted subset: CD45RA-negative fraction. The genes are TRBV5-1 and TRBJ1-2; D is unresolved. The clonotype comes from a woman aged 25 to 39 in good health. CDR3 residues: CASSLDERGYTF. The CDR3, as DNA: TGCGCCAGCAGCTTAGACGAGAGAGGCTACACCTTC.